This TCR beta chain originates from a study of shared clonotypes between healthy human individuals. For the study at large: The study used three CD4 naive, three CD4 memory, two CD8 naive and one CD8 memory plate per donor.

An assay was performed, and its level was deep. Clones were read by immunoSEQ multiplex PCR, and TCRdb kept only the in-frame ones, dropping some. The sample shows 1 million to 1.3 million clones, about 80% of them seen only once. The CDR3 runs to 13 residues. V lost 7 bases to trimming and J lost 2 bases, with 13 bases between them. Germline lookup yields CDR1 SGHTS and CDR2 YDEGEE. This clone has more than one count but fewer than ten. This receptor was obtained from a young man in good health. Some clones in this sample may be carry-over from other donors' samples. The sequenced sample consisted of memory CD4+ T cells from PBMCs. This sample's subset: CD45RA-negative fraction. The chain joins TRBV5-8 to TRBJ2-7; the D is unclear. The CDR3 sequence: CASLPRPTYEQYF. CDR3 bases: TGTGCCAGCCTCCCCCGGCCCACCTACGAGCAGTACTTC.